Each of the 15 T cell receptor beta chains below was sequenced from the same sample in a study of yellow fever vaccine responses in identical twins. TCRdb re-derived calls from the RT-PCR reads in MiXCR, one entry per CDR3 protein. This sample has about 2,600 distinct CDR3 sequences, with around 80% found just once. The starting material was T cells from blood (PBMCs), unsorted or a sorted subset (not recorded which), obtained before or after yellow fever vaccination (not recorded which). The receptors were sampled from a female donor who received the yellow fever vaccine.

The rearrangement joins TRBV21-1 to TRBJ2-1. TRBV21-1 is reported as a pseudogene. The CDR3 consists of 16 residues. The CDR3 sequence is CASSNSAGGTYNEQFF. CDR3 nucleotide sequence: TGTGCCAGCAGCAATTCCGCCGGGGGCACCTACAATGAGCAGTTCTTC.

This clonotype was seen just once. The chain uses TRBV11-3 and TRBJ2-1; TRBD2 aligns across 14 bases. Losses at the gene ends were 1 base for V and 5 bases for J; bases not matched to a gene: 1. The CDR3 sequence is 16 residues long. Germline assignment: CDR1 SGHNT and CDR2 YENEEA. The CDR3 sequence is CASSLGGLAGDNEQFF. CDR3 sequence (DNA): TGTGCCAGCAGCTTAGGGGGACTAGCGGGAGACAATGAGCAGTTCTTC.

The chain employs TRBV28 and TRBJ1-5, with D possibly matching TRBD1 (5 bases). This CDR3 region has 12 residues. Germline V gene lookup returns CDR1 MDHEN and CDR2 SYDVKM. V was cut by 3 bases and J by 9 bases, with 9 bases left in between. CDR3 in amino acids: CASSFSGRPQHF. Here the CDR3 DNA reads TGTGCCAGCAGTTTTTCAGGGAGGCCCCAGCATTTT.

The sample holds one count of this clonotype. At one boundary the junction diverges from the germline segment, which might be a read error. The chain links TRBV11-3 to TRBJ2-1, with D perhaps TRBD2 (5 bases). This CDR3 spans 17 amino acids. Germline lookup yields CDR1 SGHNT and CDR2 YENEEA. The CDR3 loop reads CACSLGGPGKAYNEQFF. CDR3 nucleotides: TGTGCCTGCAGCTTAGGAGGCCCAGGAAAGGCCTACAATGAGCAGTTCTTC.

The rearrangement links TRBV10-3 to TRBJ2-7; TRBD2 aligns across 8 bases. CDR1 is ENHRY and CDR2 is SYGVKD in the germline V gene. J lost 1 base, V lost 2 bases, and 1 base had no gene match. The CDR3 contains 14 residues. The CDR3 reads CAISEVAGSYEQYF. In DNA form, the CDR3 reads TGTGCCATCAGTGAGGTAGCGGGGTCCTACGAGCAGTACTTC.

The J gene is TRBJ1-2, the V gene TRBV6-4; 10 nucleotides match TRBD1. Germline values: CDR1 MRHNA, CDR2 SNTAGT. The CDR3 sequence is 15 residues long. Losses at the gene ends were 5 bases for V and 0 bases for J; bases not matched to a gene: 3. In DNA, the CDR3 is TGTGCCAGCAGTCAGGACAGGGGGACTAACTATGGCTACACCTTC. Its translation is CASSQDRGTNYGYTF.

The V gene is TRBV7-2, the J gene TRBJ2-7; D is undetermined. CDR1 SGHTA and CDR2 FQGNSA come from the germline V gene. The V gene lost 0 bases and the J gene lost 0 bases, with 6 bases spanning the gap. The CDR3 has 14 residues. This CDR3 is CASSLAVGSYEQYV. CDR3 DNA: TGTGCCAGCAGCTTAGCGGTAGGCTCCTACGAGCAGTACGTC.

The rearrangement links TRBV11-2 to TRBJ2-7, with D possibly matching TRBD1 (7 bases). The V end lost 5 bases, the J end lost 1 base, and 15 bases lay between the germline ends. The V gene's germline CDR1 is SGHAT and CDR2 FQNNGV. This CDR3 spans 15 amino acids. In DNA form, the CDR3 reads TGTGCCAGCAGCCACAGGGGAGGTTCATCCTACGAGCAGTACGTC. This codes for CASSHRGGSSYEQYV.

The V call is TRBV4-1, the J call TRBJ1-6; no reliable D call. The germline V gene has CDR1 MGHRA and CDR2 YSYEKL. The CDR3 sequence is 15 residues long. Trimming cost V 2 bases and J 9 bases, with 14 bases left between them. CDR3 region: CASSQLQEKGSPLHF. The CDR3 DNA is TGCGCCAGCAGCCAACTCCAGGAAAAAGGTTCACCCCTCCACTTT.

The chain links TRBV20-1 to TRBJ2-7; unclear D gene. CDR3 length equals 13 residues. Germline V gene lookup returns CDR1 DFQATT and CDR2 SNEGSKA (reference sequence). Trimming shortened V by 1 base and J by 2 bases, and 9 bases separated the two germline ends. CDR3 in amino acids: CSARGRIPYEQYF. The CDR3 nucleotides are TGCAGTGCTAGAGGGAGAATCCCCTACGAGCAGTACTTC.

The chain is built from TRBV20-1 and TRBJ2-1; no firm D call. The CDR3 is 15 amino acids. V lost 0 bases and J lost 10, with 19 bases in between. CDR1 is DFQATT and CDR2 is SNEGSKA in the germline V gene (reference sequence). DNA for the CDR3: TGCAGTGCTAGAGATGTCCAGACCGACGGTGGCGAGCAGTTCTTC. This gives the protein CSARDVQTDGGEQFF.

The CDR3 is CSVRQEIYNEQFF. The CDR3 coding sequence is TGCAGCGTGAGACAGGAGATATACAATGAGCAGTTCTTC. The chain couples TRBV29-1 to TRBJ2-1, with D possibly TRBD1 on 6 matching bases. CDR3 length: 13 amino acids. In germline, CDR1 is SQVTM, CDR2 ANQGSEA. Trimming took off 6 bases at V and 4 bases at J, with 13 bases between the two ends.

The chain has TRBV11-3 and TRBJ2-3, with 11 positions matching TRBD1. Looked up from germline, CDR1 is SGHNT and CDR2 is YENEEA. V dropped 5 bases and J dropped 5; count of bases not matched to a gene: 6. This CDR3 contains 15 residues. For the CDR3, the DNA is TGTGCCAGCAGCCAGGGGGGGACAGGGGGAGATACGCAGTATTTT. It codes for CASSQGGTGGDTQYF.

The gene calls are TRBV19 and TRBJ2-1, with D possibly being TRBD2 (6 bases). Trimming cost V 1 base and J 4 bases, with 14 bases left between them. The CDR3 is 16 residues long. Germline V CDR1 and CDR2: LNHDA, SQIVND (reference sequence). The CDR3, as DNA: TGTGCCAGTAGTATAGTTCCGGGACTCACTTACAATGAGCAGTTCTTC. It encodes CASSIVPGLTYNEQFF.

This sequence joins TRBV4-3 and TRBJ2-6; possibly TRBD1 for D (6 bases). Germline CDR1 reads LGHNA; CDR2 reads YSLEER. The CDR3 has 13 amino acids. The V end was cut by 4 bases, the J end by 6 bases, with 7 bases between. The CDR3 is CASSPGEANVLTF. The CDR3 coding sequence is TGCGCCAGCAGCCCAGGGGAGGCCAACGTCCTGACTTTC.